The entry below describes one T cell receptor beta chain. Its antigen is still unknown. This sample was taken from a study of T cell responses to AZD1222 COVID-19 vaccine. Study-level findings and limits: The span of vaccine-associated CD4 TCRs extended across spike, with dominance at 160-218 and 743-854. Clonal diversity may have been underestimated in mostly white British donors.

Sequencing used immunoSEQ multiplex PCR; TCRdb keeps in-frame clones, though not all of them. In the table there are 130,000 to 150,000 clones, about nine tenths of which are singletons. Germline V gene sequence: CDR1 MRHNA, CDR2 SNTAGT. With 6 bases removed from V and 4 bases from J, the gap between germline ends came to 12 bases. The CDR3 covers 14 residues. This receptor was identified in an adult in good health. J is TRBJ1-4 and V is TRBV6-4; the D gene is possibly TRBD1 (5 bases). Sample: peripheral blood, taken on day 0 of AZD1222 vaccination. The CDR3: CASRKTVFNEKLFF. Here the CDR3 DNA reads TGTGCCAGCAGAAAGACAGTATTTAATGAAAAACTGTTTTTT.